This T cell receptor (beta chain) was captured in a study of blood T cell repertoires in COVID-19. Study-wide context: Both acute and convalescent COVID-19 samples were obtained from the United States, Italy and Spain. PBMCs, B-cell-depleted T cells, or T cells provided the cDNA or gDNA that made up the material.

Measured with immunoSEQ multiplex PCR; TCRdb has only the in-frame clones, and not every one. The profile shows 210,000 or so clones, approximately 80% of them singletons. Participant ages covered about 18 to 89 years across around 25 US areas. The sample was PBMCs or T cells enriched from blood (not recorded which). The TCR was taken from a man aged 30-40 years with acute COVID-19.

The CDR3 spells CASSEGQGSSGYTF. The CDR3 DNA follows: TGCGCCAGCAGCGAGGGACAGGGGTCAAGTGGCTACACCTTC. This sequence joins TRBV5-1 and TRBJ1-2; 10 bases map to TRBD1. Germline-derived CDR1 and CDR2 are SGHRS and YFSETQ. This CDR3 has 14 residues. Germline trimming cut 4 bases from V and 7 bases from J; bases unmatched to any gene: 7. Supplemented by reference TRBV5-1 and TRBJ1-2, the full variable domain reads KAGVTQTPRYLIKTRGQQVTLSCSPISGHRSVSWYQQTPGQGLQFLFEYFSETQRNKGNFPGRFSGRQFSNSRSEMNVSTLELGDSALYLCASSEGQGSSGYTFGSGTRLTVV.